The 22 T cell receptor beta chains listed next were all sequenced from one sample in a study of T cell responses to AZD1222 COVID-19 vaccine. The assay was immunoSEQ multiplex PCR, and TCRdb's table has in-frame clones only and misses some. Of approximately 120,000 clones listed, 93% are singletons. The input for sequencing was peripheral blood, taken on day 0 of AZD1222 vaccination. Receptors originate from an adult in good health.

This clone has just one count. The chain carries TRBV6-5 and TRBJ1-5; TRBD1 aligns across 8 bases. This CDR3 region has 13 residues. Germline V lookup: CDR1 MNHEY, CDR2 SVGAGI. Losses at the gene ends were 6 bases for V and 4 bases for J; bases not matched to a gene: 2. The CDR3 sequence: CASRDRENQPQHF. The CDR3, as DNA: TGTGCCAGCAGGGACAGGGAGAATCAGCCCCAGCATTTT.

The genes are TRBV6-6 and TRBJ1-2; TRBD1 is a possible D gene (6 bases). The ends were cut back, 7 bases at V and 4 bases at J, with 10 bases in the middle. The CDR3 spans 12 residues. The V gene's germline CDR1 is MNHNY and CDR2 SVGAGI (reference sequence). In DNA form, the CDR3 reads TGTGCCAGCACCGACAGGTCCTATGGCTACACCTTC. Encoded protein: CASTDRSYGYTF.

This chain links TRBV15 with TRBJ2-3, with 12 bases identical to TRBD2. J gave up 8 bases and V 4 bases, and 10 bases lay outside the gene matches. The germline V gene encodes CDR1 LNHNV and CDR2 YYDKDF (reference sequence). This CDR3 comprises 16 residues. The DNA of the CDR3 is TGTGCCACCAGCACGGGACTAGCGGGTGGCCGGGTTACGCAGTATTTT. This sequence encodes CATSTGLAGGRVTQYF.

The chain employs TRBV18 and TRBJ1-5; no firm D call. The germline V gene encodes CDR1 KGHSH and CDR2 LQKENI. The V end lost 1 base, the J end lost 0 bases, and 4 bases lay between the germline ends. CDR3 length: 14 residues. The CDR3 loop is CASSPLDSNQPQHF. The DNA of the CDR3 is TGTGCCAGCTCACCACTAGATAGCAATCAGCCCCAGCATTTT.

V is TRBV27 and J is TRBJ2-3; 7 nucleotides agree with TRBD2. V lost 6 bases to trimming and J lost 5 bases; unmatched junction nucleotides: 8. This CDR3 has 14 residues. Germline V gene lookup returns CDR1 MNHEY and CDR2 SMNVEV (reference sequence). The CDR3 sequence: CASSGGGAVDTQYF. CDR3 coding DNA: TGTGCCAGCAGCGGGGGAGGGGCTGTAGATACGCAGTATTTT.

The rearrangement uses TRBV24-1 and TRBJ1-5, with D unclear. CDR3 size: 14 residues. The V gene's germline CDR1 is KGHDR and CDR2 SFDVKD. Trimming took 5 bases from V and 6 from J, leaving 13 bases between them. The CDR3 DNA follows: TGTGCCACCAGTGTAGGAAGGGAAGGTCAGCCCCAGCATTTT. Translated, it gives CATSVGREGQPQHF.

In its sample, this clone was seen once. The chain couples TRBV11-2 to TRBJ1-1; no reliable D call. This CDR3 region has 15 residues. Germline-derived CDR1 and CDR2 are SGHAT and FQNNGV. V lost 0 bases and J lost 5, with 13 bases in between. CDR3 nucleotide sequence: TGTGCCAGCAGCTTAGATCCAGGAGGGAGGACTGAAGCTTTCTTT. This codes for CASSLDPGGRTEAFF.

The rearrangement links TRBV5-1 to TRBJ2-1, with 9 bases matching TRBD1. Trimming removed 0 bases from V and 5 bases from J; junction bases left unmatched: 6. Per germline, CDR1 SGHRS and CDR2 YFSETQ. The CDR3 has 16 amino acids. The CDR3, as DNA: TGCGCCAGCAGCTTGGATGCAGGACAGGGGCACAATGAGCAGTTCTTC. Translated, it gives CASSLDAGQGHNEQFF.

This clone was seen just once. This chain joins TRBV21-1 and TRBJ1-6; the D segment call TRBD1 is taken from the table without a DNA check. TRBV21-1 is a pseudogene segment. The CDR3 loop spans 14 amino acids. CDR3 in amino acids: CASSKGHRKSPLHF. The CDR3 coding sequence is TGTGCCAGCAGCAAAGGGCACAGGAAATCACCCCTCCACTTT.

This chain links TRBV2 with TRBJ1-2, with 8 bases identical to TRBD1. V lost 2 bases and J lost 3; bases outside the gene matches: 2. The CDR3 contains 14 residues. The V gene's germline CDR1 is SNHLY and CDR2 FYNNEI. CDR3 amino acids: CASSEQGADYGYTF. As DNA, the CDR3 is TGTGCCAGCAGTGAACAGGGGGCTGACTATGGCTACACCTTC.

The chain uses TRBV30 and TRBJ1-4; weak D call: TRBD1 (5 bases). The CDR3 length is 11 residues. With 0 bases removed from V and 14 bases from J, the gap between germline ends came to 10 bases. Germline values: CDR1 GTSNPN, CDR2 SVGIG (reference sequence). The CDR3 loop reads CAWSVGQALFF. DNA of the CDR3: TGTGCCTGGAGTGTTGGACAAGCCCTGTTTTTT.

CDR3 in amino acids: CASSEYRQGPNTEAFF. The CDR3 nucleotides are TGTGCCAGCAGTGAATATAGACAGGGTCCGAACACTGAAGCTTTCTTT. This chain uses TRBV2 with TRBJ1-1; 7 bases align to TRBD1. The CDR3 extends over 16 amino acids. CDR1 and CDR2 (germline): SNHLY, FYNNEI. The junction had 7 bases not matched to a gene; V was cut back by 2 bases and J by 1 base. Full variable domain (missing parts from reference TRBV2 and TRBJ1-1): EPEVTQTPSHQVTQMGQEVILRCVPISNHLYFYWYRQILGQKVEFLVSFYNNEISEKSEIFDDQFSVERPDGSNFTLKIRSTKLEDSAMYFCASSEYRQGPNTEAFFGQGTRLTVV.

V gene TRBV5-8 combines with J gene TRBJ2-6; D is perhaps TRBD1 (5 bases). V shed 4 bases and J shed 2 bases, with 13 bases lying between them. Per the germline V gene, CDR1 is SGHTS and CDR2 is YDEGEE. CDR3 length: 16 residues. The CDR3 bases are TGTGCCAGCAGCACCGAAAGGGGCGCTGGGGCCAACGTCCTGACTTTC. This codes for CASSTERGAGANVLTF.

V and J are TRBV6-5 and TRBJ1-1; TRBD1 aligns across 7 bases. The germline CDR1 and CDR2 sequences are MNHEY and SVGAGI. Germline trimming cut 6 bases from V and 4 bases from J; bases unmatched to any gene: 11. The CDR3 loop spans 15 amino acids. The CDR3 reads CASSRGGVLLTEAFF. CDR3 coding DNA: TGTGCCAGCAGCCGAGGGGGCGTCCTACTCACTGAAGCTTTCTTT.

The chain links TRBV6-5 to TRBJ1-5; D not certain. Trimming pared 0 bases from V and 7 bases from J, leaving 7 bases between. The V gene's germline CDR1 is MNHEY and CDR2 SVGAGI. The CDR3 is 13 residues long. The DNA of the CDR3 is TGTGCCAGCAGTTACTCGGGCAGGCAGCCCCAGCATTTT. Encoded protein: CASSYSGRQPQHF.

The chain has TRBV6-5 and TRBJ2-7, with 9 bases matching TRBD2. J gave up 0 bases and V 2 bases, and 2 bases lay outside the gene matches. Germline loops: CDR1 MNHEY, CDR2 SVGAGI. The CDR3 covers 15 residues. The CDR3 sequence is CASSYQREDSYEQYF. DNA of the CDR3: TGTGCCAGCAGTTACCAGCGGGAGGACTCCTACGAGCAGTACTTC.

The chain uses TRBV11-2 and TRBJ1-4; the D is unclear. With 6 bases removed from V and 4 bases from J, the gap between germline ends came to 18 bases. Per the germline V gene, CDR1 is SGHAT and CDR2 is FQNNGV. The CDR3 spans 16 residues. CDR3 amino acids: CASRRGLGSFNEKLFF. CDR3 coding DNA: TGTGCCAGCAGACGCGGTCTGGGGTCTTTTAATGAAAAACTGTTTTTT.

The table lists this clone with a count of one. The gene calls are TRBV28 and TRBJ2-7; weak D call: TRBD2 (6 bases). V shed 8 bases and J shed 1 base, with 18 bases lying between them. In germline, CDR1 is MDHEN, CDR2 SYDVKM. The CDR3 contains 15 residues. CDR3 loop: CASVWGDGESYEQYF. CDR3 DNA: TGTGCCAGCGTATGGGGGGACGGAGAGTCCTACGAGCAGTACTTC.

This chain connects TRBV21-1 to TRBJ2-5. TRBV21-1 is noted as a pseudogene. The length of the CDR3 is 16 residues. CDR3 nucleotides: TGTGCCAGCAGGACCAATCCCAGGACGGACCAAGAGACCCAGTACTTC. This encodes CASRTNPRTDQETQYF.

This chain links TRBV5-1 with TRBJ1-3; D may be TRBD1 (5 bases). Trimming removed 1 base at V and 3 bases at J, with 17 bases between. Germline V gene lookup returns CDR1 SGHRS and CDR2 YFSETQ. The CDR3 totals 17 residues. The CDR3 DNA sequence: TGCGCCAGCAGCTTGCAGGGAGTAGGGTATAATGGAAACACCATATATTTT. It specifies CASSLQGVGYNGNTIYF.

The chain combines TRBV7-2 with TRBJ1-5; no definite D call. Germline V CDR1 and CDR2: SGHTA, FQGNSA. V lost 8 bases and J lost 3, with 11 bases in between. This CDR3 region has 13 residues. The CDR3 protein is CASGDPDNQPQHF. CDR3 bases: TGTGCCAGCGGCGACCCCGACAATCAGCCCCAGCATTTT.

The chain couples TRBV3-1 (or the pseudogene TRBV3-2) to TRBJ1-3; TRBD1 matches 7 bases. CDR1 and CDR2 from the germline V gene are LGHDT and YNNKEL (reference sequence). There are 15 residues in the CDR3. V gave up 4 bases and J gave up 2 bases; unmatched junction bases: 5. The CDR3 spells CASSPSTGAGNTIYF. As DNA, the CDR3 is TGTGCCAGCAGCCCAAGTACAGGGGCTGGAAACACCATATATTTT.